The 11 T cell receptor beta chains below all came from one sample that was sequenced in a study of blood T cell repertoires in COVID-19. Using immunoSEQ multiplex PCR, the repertoire was profiled, and TCRdb retains in-frame clones only, with some absent. There are 140,000 to 150,000 clones in the sample; about 76% occur only once, and approximately 8.2% lies in the top ten. The sequenced sample consisted of peripheral blood. The receptors come from a human donor in a cohort sampled during active COVID-19.

This chain uses TRBV27 with TRBJ2-2; 10 bases match TRBD2. The CDR3 consists of 15 residues. Trimming removed 3 bases from V and 7 bases from J; junction bases left unmatched: 5. CDR1 and CDR2 (germline): MNHEY, SMNVEV (reference sequence). The CDR3 is CASSFRTSGVGELFF. CDR3 nucleotide sequence: TGTGCCAGCAGTTTCAGGACTAGCGGTGTCGGGGAGCTGTTTTTT.

The rearrangement uses TRBV18 and TRBJ1-2; the D gene is possibly TRBD1 (6 bases). Germline V gene sequence: CDR1 KGHSH, CDR2 LQKENI. The V end lost 3 bases, the J end lost 4 bases, and 21 bases lay between the germline ends. The CDR3 runs 17 residues. The CDR3 sequence: CASSPPQAQGASYGYTF. The CDR3 region has the DNA TGTGCCAGCTCACCCCCTCAAGCACAGGGAGCTTCCTATGGCTACACCTTC.

About this clone: Other DNA sequences of this sample code for an identical CDR3. The J gene is TRBJ1-1, the V gene TRBV11-3, with 9 bases matching TRBD1. The CDR3 is made up of 13 amino acids. With 3 bases clipped from V and 5 bases from J, the junction kept 1 base outside the gene matches. Germline values: CDR1 SGHNT, CDR2 YENEEA. CDR3 sequence: CASSLTGGTEAFF. The DNA for the CDR3 is TGTGCCAGCAGCTTGACAGGGGGTACTGAAGCTTTCTTT.

The chain carries TRBV7-2 and TRBJ2-5; D is perhaps TRBD2 (6 bases). Germline V gives CDR1 SGHTA, CDR2 FQGNSA. The CDR3 spans 15 residues. V lost 5 bases and J 5 bases, leaving 18 bases between the germline ends. The chain's CDR3 is CASSRDWTSAETQYF. Here the CDR3 DNA reads TGTGCCAGCAGCCGGGACTGGACCAGTGCGGAGACCCAGTACTTC.

This clone was seen once. The chain joins TRBV5-1 to TRBJ2-5; 11 bases are shared with TRBD2. Unmatched junction bases numbered 5, after V lost 7 bases and J lost 0 bases. The length of the CDR3 is 15 residues. Germline V gene lookup returns CDR1 SGHRS and CDR2 YFSETQ. The CDR3 is CASCPSGRYQETQYF. CDR3 nucleotides: TGCGCCAGCTGCCCTAGCGGGAGGTACCAAGAGACCCAGTACTTC.

V and J are TRBV28 and TRBJ2-7; 8 nucleotides align to TRBD1. This CDR3 region has 16 residues. In germline, CDR1 is MDHEN, CDR2 SYDVKM. Trimming removed 7 bases from V and 2 bases from J; junction bases left unmatched: 13. This chain's CDR3 is CASKARTGRSPYEQYF. The CDR3 coding sequence is TGTGCCAGCAAGGCCAGGACAGGGAGATCGCCCTACGAGCAGTACTTC.

This clone was observed a handful of times. V gene TRBV28 combines with J gene TRBJ1-5; 8 bases are a match to TRBD1. Germline-derived CDR1 and CDR2 are MDHEN and SYDVKM. V trimming: 6 bases; J trimming: 1 base; junction bases outside the gene matches: 5. This CDR3 is built from 15 residues. The CDR3 protein is CASRAGGLSNQPQHF. The CDR3 bases are TGTGCCAGCAGAGCAGGGGGCCTGAGCAATCAGCCCCAGCATTTT.

The rearrangement links TRBV27 to TRBJ2-1, with 14 bases aligning to TRBD2. CDR3 length: 13 amino acids. With V trimmed by 7 bases and J by 12 bases, 5 bases remained unmatched. The germline CDR1 and CDR2 sequences are MNHEY and SMNVEV (reference sequence). CDR3 sequence (DNA): TGTGCCAGCATCGGGACTAGCGGGAGTGGGCAGTTCTTC. Its protein product is CASIGTSGSGQFF.

This clone was counted a few times. The chain combines TRBV6-5 with TRBJ2-7; tentatively, D is TRBD1 (5 bases). Trimming stripped 6 bases from V and 2 bases from J, with 11 bases between. The germline V gene encodes CDR1 MNHEY and CDR2 SVGAGI. This CDR3 is 13 amino acids long. This CDR3 reads CASRYGHTYEQYF. In DNA form, the CDR3 reads TGTGCCAGCAGGTATGGACATACCTACGAGCAGTACTTC.

The chain links TRBV28 to TRBJ2-1; TRBD2 aligns across 11 bases. The CDR3 covers 17 residues. V lost 5 bases and J lost 6; bases outside the gene matches: 12. Germline V CDR1 and CDR2: MDHEN, SYDVKM. Here the CDR3 reads CASSPLAGGSNSNEQFF. The DNA for the CDR3 is TGTGCCAGCAGTCCTTTAGCGGGAGGGTCTAATAGCAATGAGCAGTTCTTC.

The chain joins TRBV27 to TRBJ2-1; no definite D call. This CDR3 is built from 15 residues. Germline CDR1 reads MNHEY; CDR2 reads SMNVEV (reference sequence). With 3 bases removed from V and 6 bases from J, the gap between germline ends came to 15 bases. The CDR3 spells CASSFRPPASNEQFF. Written as DNA, the CDR3 is TGTGCCAGCAGTTTCCGTCCCCCCGCTAGCAATGAGCAGTTCTTC.